This T cell receptor (beta chain) was found in a study of blood T cell repertoires in COVID-19. As for the study in general: PBMCs, B-cell-depleted T cells, or T cells were the source of the cDNA or gDNA that made up the material.

Germline V gene data show CDR1 as SGHDT and CDR2 as YYEEEE. Trimming removed 4 bases from V and 4 bases from J; junction bases left unmatched: 9. This CDR3 has 16 residues. TCRdb's table, derived via immunoSEQ multiplex PCR, lists solely in-frame clones and lacks some. The sample contains around 130,000 clones, 90% of which appear only once. The rearrangement links TRBV5-6 to TRBJ2-1; 9 bases map to TRBD1. Sequences were obtained from peripheral blood. The TCR originated in a man aged 45 to 65 with active COVID-19. The CDR3 is CASSGMDRGVYNEQFF. The CDR3 nucleotides are TGTGCCAGCAGCGGAATGGACAGGGGAGTATACAATGAGCAGTTCTTC. Full variable domain (remainder filled in from reference TRBV5-6 and TRBJ2-1): DAGVTQSPTHLIKTRGQQVTLRCSPKSGHDTVSWYQQALGQGPQFIFQYYEEEERQRGNFPDRFSGHQFPNYSSELNVNALLLGDSALYLCASSGMDRGVYNEQFFGPGTRLTVL.